Shown below are 11 T cell receptor beta chains from a single sample sequenced in a study of post-analysis software for immune sequencing data. Study-level points and caveats: TRBV segments more frequent in patients than in controls numbered several and included TRBV5-6, TRBV5-1 and TRBV20-1.

The antigens of these receptors remain unknown. Each TCR beta cDNA library carried unique molecular identifiers. TCRdb analysed the PCR reads with MiXCR anew, one entry per CDR3 protein. The top ten clones hold approximately 4.5% of a sample with hundreds of thousands of distinct CDR3 sequences, roughly 50% of them seen once. Sequenced sample: blood. The receptors derive from a girl aged 10 to 17 with multiple sclerosis.

This clonotype was counted a few times. The chain couples TRBV20-1 to TRBJ2-6, with 12 bases that match TRBD1. The germline V gene encodes CDR1 DFQATT and CDR2 SNEGSKA (reference sequence). With 3 bases clipped from V and 1 base from J, the junction kept 7 bases outside the gene matches. The CDR3 runs 18 residues. The CDR3 region has the DNA TGCAGTGCTAGGTCACCGGGACAGGGGGCGTCTGGGGCCAACGTCCTGACTTTC. It specifies CSARSPGQGASGANVLTF.

This clonotype was detected only a few times. Relative to the germline gene, one junction end is altered; a read error may explain this. This chain links TRBV12-3 or TRBV12-4 with TRBJ2-7; D perhaps matches TRBD2 (6 bases). The CDR3 consists of 13 residues. CDR3: CTSSFAGSYEQYF. The CDR3 nucleotides read TGTACCAGCAGTTTCGCGGGATCCTACGAGCAGTACTTC.

The chain is built from TRBV20-1 and TRBJ1-2; 7 bases line up with TRBD1. The CDR3 is made up of 14 amino acids. Trimming at V came to 7 bases and at J to 1 base, leaving 9 bases not matched to a gene. Per the germline V gene, CDR1 is DFQATT and CDR2 is SNEGSKA (reference sequence). The CDR3, as DNA: TGCAGTGTCGCGTTGGACAGGCATAACTATGGCTACACCTTC. Protein product: CSVALDRHNYGYTF.

J is TRBJ2-7 and V is TRBV6-2 or TRBV6-3; unclear D gene. There are 11 residues in the CDR3. The germline gives CDR1 MNHEY, CDR2 SVGEGT. The ends were cut back, 7 bases at V and 4 bases at J, with 8 bases in the middle. Here the CDR3 reads CASTSLYEQYF. DNA for the CDR3: TGTGCCAGCACATCTTTGTACGAGCAGTACTTC.

This clonotype was seen a few times. The chain joins TRBV12-1 to TRBJ1-5. TRBV12-1 is a known pseudogene. CDR3 size: 12 residues. The DNA of the CDR3 is TGTGCCAGCAGTCCCCATACTCAGCCCCAGCATTTT. Protein product: CASSPHTQPQHF.

V and J are TRBV11-1 and TRBJ2-6, with TRBD1 as a possible D gene (6 bases). Germline loops: CDR1 SGHAT, CDR2 FQDESV (reference sequence). This CDR3 has 16 residues. The V gene lost 3 bases and the J gene lost 0 bases, with 9 bases spanning the gap. CDR3 in DNA: TGTGCCAGCAGCTTGGGGGCGCCCTCTGGGGCCAACGTCCTGACTTTC. Translation: CASSLGAPSGANVLTF.

This clonotype was counted only a few times. The chain couples TRBV9 to TRBJ2-7, with unresolved D. Germline V gene sequence: CDR1 SGDLS, CDR2 YYNGEE. The ends were cut back, 5 bases at V and 2 bases at J, with 14 bases in the middle. The CDR3 extends over 14 amino acids. Here the CDR3 reads CASRNWGTAYEQYF. The CDR3 DNA follows: TGTGCCAGCAGGAACTGGGGAACGGCCTACGAGCAGTACTTC.

The table lists this clonotype with many counts. This rearrangement joins TRBV12-3 or TRBV12-4 to TRBJ2-7; TRBD1 matches 10 bases. Trimming removed 5 bases from V and 1 base from J; junction bases left unmatched: 2. The CDR3 consists of 14 residues. The CDR3 loop is CASSKGQGSYEQYF. The CDR3 DNA follows: TGTGCCAGCAGTAAGGGACAGGGGTCCTACGAGCAGTACTTC.

This clonotype was observed a few times. The chain couples TRBV3-1 to TRBJ1-2, with D unresolved. CDR3 length equals 11 residues. Deletions cut 5 bases from V and 9 bases from J, with 10 bases between. Germline lookup yields CDR1 LGHDT and CDR2 YNNKEL (reference sequence). The CDR3 here is CASSEHYSYTF. DNA of the CDR3: TGTGCCAGCAGCGAACATTACAGCTACACCTTC.

The chain is built from TRBV5-6 and TRBJ2-4, with D possibly being TRBD1 or TRBD2 (5 bases each). TRBJ2-7 explains the end of the DNA better; the J call may be wrong. Germline CDR1 reads SGHDT; CDR2 reads YYEEEE. The CDR3 is made up of 14 amino acids. CDR3 DNA sequence: TGTGCCAGCAGCACCGGGACCACTACCTACGAGCAGTACTTC. Encoded protein: CASSTGTTTYEQYF.

Of note for this clonotype: This clone may be a read error of a much larger clone one base away. The chain employs TRBV7-2 and TRBJ2-4; D call uncertain. The DNA matches TRBJ2-7 better at its end, which makes the J call doubtful. Germline V gene sequence: CDR1 SGHTA, CDR2 FQGNSA. CDR3 size: 12 residues. CDR3 bases: TGTGCCAGCAGCTTAGTTTCCCACGAGCAGTACTTC. Translating gives CASSLVSHEQYF.